Shown below are 22 T cell receptor beta chains from a single sample sequenced in a study of T cells after somatic rescue of genetic block. Using immunoSEQ multiplex PCR, the repertoire was profiled, and TCRdb retains in-frame clones only, with some absent. The table has 12,000 to 15,000 clones, 70% to 80% seen once; the top ten hold 11% to 15%. Sequenced: peripheral blood mononuclear cells (PBMCs). Every receptor here comes from a boy between 5 and 17 years old.

The V call is TRBV18, the J call TRBJ2-1; TRBD2 is a possible D gene (5 bases). The V gene lost 5 bases and the J gene lost 10 bases, with 6 bases spanning the gap. CDR1 is KGHSH and CDR2 is LQKENI in the germline V gene. The CDR3 runs to 10 residues. The CDR3 here is CASSEREQFF. The CDR3 bases are TGTGCCAGCTCAGAGCGGGAGCAGTTCTTC.

The chain links TRBV18 to TRBJ1-5; D gene uncertain. Trimming left V 2 bases short and J 3 bases short, with 5 bases between. Germline V CDR1 and CDR2: KGHSH, LQKENI. This CDR3 has 13 amino acids. CDR3 coding DNA: TGTGCCAGCTCACCAGAGAACAATCAGCCCCAGCATTTT. It encodes CASSPENNQPQHF. Combining the CDR3 with reference TRBV18 and TRBJ1-5 gives the whole variable domain NAGVMQNPRHLVRRRGQEARLRCSPMKGHSHVYWYRQLPEEGLKFMVYLQKENIIDESGMPKERFSAEFPKEGPSILRIQQVVRGDSAAYFCASSPENNQPQHFGDGTRLSIL.

The chain recombines TRBV7-8 with TRBJ1-5, with 7 bases matching TRBD1. Germline trimming cut 0 bases from V and 11 bases from J; bases unmatched to any gene: 16. The germline V gene encodes CDR1 SGHVS and CDR2 FQNEAQ. The CDR3 is 17 residues long. This chain's CDR3 is CASSLAEDRWILGAQHF. Written as DNA, the CDR3 is TGTGCCAGCAGCTTAGCCGAGGACAGGTGGATTCTTGGGGCCCAGCATTTT. The full variable domain, in which reference TRBV7-8 and TRBJ1-5 provide the parts outside the CDR3, is GAGVSQSPRYKVAKRGQDVALRCDPISGHVSLFWYQQALGQGPEFLTYFQNEAQLDKSGLPSDRFFAERPEGSVSTLKIQRTQQEDSAVYLCASSLAEDRWILGAQHFGDGTRLSIL.

The chain employs TRBV18 and TRBJ1-3; 7 positions agree with TRBD1. CDR3 length: 17 amino acids. CDR1 is KGHSH, CDR2 LQKENI, per germline. Losses at the gene ends were 3 bases for V and 0 bases for J; bases not matched to a gene: 8. In nucleotides, the CDR3 is TGTGCCAGCTCACCTCTGACAGGGCTCCTCTCTGGAAACACCATATATTTT. This sequence encodes CASSPLTGLLSGNTIYF.

The chain uses TRBV5-5 and TRBJ1-5; maybe TRBD1 (5 bases). The CDR3 sequence is 15 residues long. From germline, CDR1 is SGHKS and CDR2 YYEKEE (reference sequence). The V and J ends lost 5 bases and 0 bases respectively, with 12 bases between them. The CDR3 sequence: CASSPMGGSNQPQHF. The CDR3 nucleotides read TGTGCCAGCAGTCCGATGGGGGGTAGCAATCAGCCCCAGCATTTT.

The V call is TRBV5-1, the J call TRBJ2-1; the D call may be TRBD1 or TRBD2 (7 bases each). Trimming stripped 1 base from V and 2 bases from J, with 16 bases between. The CDR3 covers 17 residues. CDR1 and CDR2 from the germline V gene are SGHRS and YFSETQ. Here the CDR3 DNA reads TGCGCCAGCAGCTTGTCATCAGGGGGGGCGCCCTACAATGAGCAGTTCTTC. It yields the protein CASSLSSGGAPYNEQFF.

For the CDR3, the DNA is TGTGCCAGCAGCTTTGGACCCGGGAAGGATACGCAGTATTTT. Encoded protein: CASSFGPGKDTQYF. The chain has TRBV7-9 and TRBJ2-3, with D perhaps matching TRBD2 (5 bases). With 3 bases removed from V and 6 bases from J, the gap between germline ends came to 13 bases. The CDR3 consists of 14 residues. CDR1 is SEHNR and CDR2 is FQNEAQ in the germline V gene (reference sequence).

V gene TRBV27 combines with J gene TRBJ1-2, with D maybe TRBD1 (5 bases). V lost 4 bases and J 8 bases, leaving 17 bases between the germline ends. Germline loops: CDR1 MNHEY, CDR2 SMNVEV (reference sequence). The CDR3 has 14 amino acids. The CDR3 DNA sequence: TGTGCCAGCAGTTCCCTAGGGGTCCCAAACGGCTACACCTTC. The encoded protein is CASSSLGVPNGYTF.

This chain uses TRBV10-3 with TRBJ2-3, with D maybe TRBD2 (7 bases). CDR3 length: 15 residues. Germline V gene lookup returns CDR1 ENHRY and CDR2 SYGVKD. V lost 1 base and J 5 bases, leaving 13 bases between the germline ends. DNA for the CDR3: TGTGCCATCAGTGAGTTGGGGGGGCGCGGAGATACGCAGTATTTT. Its translation: CAISELGGRGDTQYF.

In regard to this clone: Other nucleotide sequences from this sample produce the same CDR3. CDR3 amino acids: CASSLGQGDQRISYEQYF. The CDR3 DNA follows: TGTGCCAGCAGCTTAGGACAGGGGGACCAGCGGATTTCCTACGAGCAGTACTTC. V is TRBV2 and J is TRBJ2-7; 10 bases align to TRBD1. Germline CDR1 reads SNHLY; CDR2 reads FYNNEI. V trimming: 6 bases; J trimming: 1 base; junction bases outside the gene matches: 15. The CDR3 contains 18 residues.

The chain carries TRBV30 and TRBJ2-3; the match to TRBD1 covers 9 bases. There are 15 residues in the CDR3. The V gene's germline CDR1 is GTSNPN and CDR2 SVGIG (reference sequence). The ends lost 2 bases at V and 0 bases at J; junction bases unmatched: 3. CDR3 residues: CAWSRGTGSTDTQYF. The CDR3 DNA reads as TGTGCCTGGAGTAGGGGGACAGGGAGCACAGATACGCAGTATTTT.

The rearrangement links TRBV5-1 to TRBJ1-4, with TRBD1 matching 8 bases. Germline V CDR1 and CDR2: SGHRS, YFSETQ. J gave up 8 bases and V 1 base, and 4 bases lay outside the gene matches. CDR3 length: 14 residues. This chain's CDR3 is CASSLKQGVEKLFF. The DNA for the CDR3 is TGCGCCAGCAGCTTGAAACAGGGGGTGGAAAAACTGTTTTTT.

The chain recombines TRBV6-5 with TRBJ2-2; tentatively, D is TRBD2 (6 bases). CDR3 length equals 15 residues. Trimming pared 0 bases from V and 4 bases from J, leaving 9 bases between. Germline assignment: CDR1 MNHEY and CDR2 SVGAGI. CDR3 amino acids: CASSYSWGVTGELFF. Written as DNA, the CDR3 is TGTGCCAGCAGTTACTCGTGGGGGGTCACCGGGGAGCTGTTTTTT.

This chain connects TRBV5-4 to TRBJ2-3; D is ambiguous. Germline V gene lookup returns CDR1 SGHNT and CDR2 YYREEE (reference sequence). This CDR3 has 15 amino acids. Trimming stripped 5 bases from V and 0 bases from J, with 13 bases between. CDR3 in amino acids: CASRPEPISTDTQYF. The CDR3 DNA is TGTGCCAGCAGGCCCGAGCCAATAAGCACAGATACGCAGTATTTT.

The gene calls are TRBV6-5 and TRBJ2-7; D could derive from TRBD1 or TRBD2 (6 bases each). V dropped 2 bases and J dropped 6 bases, with 14 bases sitting between them. The CDR3 extends over 14 amino acids. Per the germline V gene, CDR1 is MNHEY and CDR2 is SVGAGI. The CDR3 DNA follows: TGTGCCAGCAGTTACCCCGGGGGCAGGGGCGAGCAGTACTTC. Protein sequence: CASSYPGGRGEQYF.

The chain joins TRBV7-6 to TRBJ2-7; the D is unclear. CDR1 is SGHVS and CDR2 is FNYEAQ in the germline V gene. V lost 1 base to trimming and J lost 2 bases, with 6 bases between them. CDR3 size: 13 residues. CDR3 in amino acids: CASSLGRPYEQYF. The DNA of the CDR3 is TGTGCCAGCAGCTTAGGCAGGCCCTACGAGCAGTACTTC.

This clone was recorded once. J is TRBJ2-1 and V is TRBV5-8; possible D gene TRBD2, 6 bases. The CDR3 consists of 15 residues. Deletions cut 1 base from V and 3 bases from J, with 11 bases between. CDR1 and CDR2 (germline): SGHTS, YDEGEE. CDR3: CASSLRTTLYNEQFF. The DNA of the CDR3 is TGTGCCAGCAGCTTGCGGACTACCCTCTACAATGAGCAGTTCTTC.

The rearrangement links TRBV18 to TRBJ2-5, with no clear D. The CDR3 contains 18 residues. V lost 4 bases to trimming and J lost 4 bases, with 25 bases between them. The germline CDR1 and CDR2 sequences are KGHSH and LQKENI. The CDR3 sequence is CASSRYFLNPKSGETQYF. The CDR3 bases are TGTGCCAGCTCACGTTATTTTTTAAACCCGAAGTCGGGAGAGACCCAGTACTTC.

The sample holds a few counts of this clone. The chain couples TRBV11-1 to TRBJ2-7, with 8 bases lining up with TRBD1. V was clipped by 3 bases and J by 3 bases; unmatched bases: 10. The germline V gene encodes CDR1 SGHAT and CDR2 FQDESV (reference sequence). CDR3 length equals 16 residues. CDR3 region: CASSLSVAGGYYEQYF. For the CDR3, the DNA is TGTGCCAGCAGCTTGTCTGTTGCAGGGGGCTACTACGAGCAGTACTTC.

This chain links TRBV4-1 with TRBJ1-1; D remains ambiguous. The V gene's germline CDR1 is MGHRA and CDR2 YSYEKL. This CDR3 has 12 residues. The ends were cut back, 3 bases at V and 1 base at J, with 3 bases in the middle. CDR3 coding DNA: TGCGCCAGCAGCCACCGGAACACTGAAGCTTTCTTT. It encodes CASSHRNTEAFF.

With respect to this clone: The junction departs from germline at one end; a sequencing error may be responsible. This chain uses TRBV10-3 with TRBJ2-7; 7 bases are shared with TRBD2. Germline V CDR1 and CDR2: ENHRY, SYGVKD. The CDR3 sequence is 12 residues long. DNA of the CDR3: TGTGCCAGCAGTTACCCGGGAGGCGAGCAGTACTTC. Amino acid sequence: CASSYPGGEQYF.

CDR3 DNA: TGTGCCAGCAGCGTTCGGAAGGGGCGCGAGCAGTACTTC. Residues: CASSVRKGREQYF. The chain links TRBV14 to TRBJ2-7, with D possibly matching TRBD1 (5 bases). The germline CDR1 and CDR2 sequences are SGHDN and FVKESK. This CDR3 is built from 13 residues. V lost 5 bases and J lost 6, with 14 bases in between.